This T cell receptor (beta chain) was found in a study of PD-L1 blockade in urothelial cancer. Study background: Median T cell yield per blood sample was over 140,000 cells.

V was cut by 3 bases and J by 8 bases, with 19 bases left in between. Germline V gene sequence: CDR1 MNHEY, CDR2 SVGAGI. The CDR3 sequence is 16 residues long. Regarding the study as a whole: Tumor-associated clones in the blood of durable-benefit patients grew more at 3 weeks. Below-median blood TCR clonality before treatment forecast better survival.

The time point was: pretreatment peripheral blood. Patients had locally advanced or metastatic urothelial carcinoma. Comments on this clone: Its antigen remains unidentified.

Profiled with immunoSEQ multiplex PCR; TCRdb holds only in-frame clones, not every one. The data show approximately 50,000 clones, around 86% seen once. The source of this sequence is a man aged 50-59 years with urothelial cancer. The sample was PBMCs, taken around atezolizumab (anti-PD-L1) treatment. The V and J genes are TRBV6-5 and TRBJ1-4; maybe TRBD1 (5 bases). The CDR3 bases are TGTGCCAGCAGTTATTGGGGGGATGGGGGTGGCGAAAAACTGTTTTTT. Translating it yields CASSYWGDGGGEKLFF.